This record looks at one T cell receptor (beta chain) sequence and its context. It lacks a known antigen. No much larger clone is present one base from it, and per-base qualities are unavailable. The cohort consisted of fewer than 700 healthy bone marrow donors. All cohort members were sampled while nominally healthy, although unrecorded immune exposures were likely present. The donor tested CMV seropositive and was one of the 289 seropositive cohort members. Each donor provided a peripheral blood sample, and peripheral blood mononuclear cells were used for TCR beta sequencing. The Qiagen DNeasy Blood Extraction Kit was used to extract genomic DNA from the blood cell samples. This sample stems from a study of cytomegalovirus exposure and HLA in healthy donors (dated by TCRdb to 2015 to 2018). About the investigation overall: In an earlier analysis of around 540 of the donors, about 260 Gb of sequence data and 117 million unique TCR beta sequences from 150 million to 200 million T cells were reported. An early release covering 550 to 650 HLA-typed donors comprised about 300 gigabases of sequencing data and tens of millions of unique TCR sequences. Of the 350 to 450 genotyped donors, less than 90% were placed in the genetic ancestry cluster associated with self-reported Caucasian donors. The study aimed to test whether cataloging public T cell receptors could reveal signatures of past pathogen exposure. The study used immunosequencing to profile the T cell repertoires of about 670 subjects and linked those repertoires to cytomegalovirus serostatus. A separate validation cohort of roughly 110 different subjects was used in addition to the roughly 720-subject first cohort. To predict cytomegalovirus infection status, the study brought together high-throughput TCR immunosequencing, statistical association of individual TCRs with disease status, and machine learning. A later analysis re-examined previously published TCR beta repertoires from around 670 donors and added high-resolution HLA genotyping to investigate patterns of TCR occurrence. In the later analysis, no new phenotypic data were used to find candidate immune exposures; instead, reliance was placed on TCR beta sequences and their occurrence across donors. An earlier analysis of several hundred of the donors used high-throughput TCR beta sequencing to judge whether each TCR beta V gene segment behaved as functional or pseudogenic. Donor age, sex, ethnicity and CMV serostatus were compiled together with the repertoire data. Genome-wide SNP genotypes for about 60% of the 666 donors were used in a later genetic analysis, which treated that subset as a discovery cohort. All discovery cohort repertoires had been generated on a single sequencing platform. HLA typing included class I and class II loci at four-digit resolution. Typing coverage varied by locus: roughly 620-640 donors for A, B, C, DRB1 and DQB1; under 550 for DQA1; around 570 for DPA1; roughly 450 for DPB1. About five DR-DQ haplotypes were treated as single units for association and clustering because of strong linkage in the cohort. Among a few hundred genotyped donors of the cohort, an average of around 240,000 unique TCR beta nucleotide sequences were sequenced per donor, 15% to 20% of them non-productive. Here is what the overall study found, with its caveats: In vitro tests confirmed that a few of the cytomegalovirus-associated TCR beta chains recognize cytomegalovirus antigens. According to a later analysis, most CMV-associated TCR beta chains appeared to be HLA-restricted, and the HLA associations seemed to be driven largely by CMV exposure. An association between a missense DCLRE1C variant and V-gene and J-gene trimming of TCR beta chains was found in a later genetic analysis and replicated in an independent cohort. The study listed 164 TCR beta chains as associated with cytomegalovirus. A group of highly shared sequence variants was considered likely to be a technical artifact of the sequencing pipeline. In a later analysis, HLA-associated TCR beta chains showed more clonal expansion and lower generation probabilities than non-associated chains that were equally common. In an earlier analysis of about 550 of the donors, most TCR beta V segments were observed in productive rearrangements about 87% or about 30% of the time, broadly matching IMGT annotations. The authors suggested that the approach could potentially be extended to other disease states and immunological phenotypes. A later analysis found that TCR association rates varied across HLA loci, with DRB1 alleles showing the most associated TCRs and HLA-C alleles the fewest. A later analysis reported that several top co-occurrence clusters appeared linked to parvovirus B19, influenza, CMV and Epstein-Barr virus. Assigning TCR associations to individual alleles was difficult when HLA alleles, especially DR and DQ, strongly co-occurred. The classifier was reported to diagnose cytomegalovirus status with high specificity and sensitivity in both the original and validation cohorts. CMV serostatus was the only immune exposure information available for the cohort. Most TCR sequences were observed very rarely across donors, whereas some public TCRs were present in many individuals. A further reported finding was that TCR beta sequences accurately predicted the HLA-A and HLA-B alleles for most subjects in the first cohort. Only TCR beta chains were sequenced in this cohort, and the absence of alpha or paired-chain data limited detectable features. The presence/absence analyses assumed that sequencing depth was roughly uniform across donors, and that assumption may not be true. Linkage disequilibrium might explain the correlated functional status among segregating V segments, but an unknown experimental factor could not be excluded. Roughly 17 rarely observed V segments, including chromosome 9 orphons, were excluded from the earlier analysis of some 590 of the donors because counts were too low. A later genetic analysis reported fewer N-insertions in productive TCRs among donors in an Asian-associated ancestry cluster than the roughly 690-donor mean. HLA typing was unavailable for some donors at each locus, so association tests used only the typed subset. Specific HLA alleles were associated with 16,951 TCR beta sequences at a false discovery rate of 0.05 in a later analysis.

The library came from the immunoSEQ multiplex PCR assay. The multiplex PCR relied on a mix of 60 forward primers for TCR Vbeta segments and 13 reverse primers for TCR Jbeta segments. The CDR3 region of rearranged TCR beta genes was amplified from genomic DNA with a multiplex PCR assay. On the Illumina HiSeq System, the amplified TCR beta libraries were sequenced as 87-base-pair reads. Turning to the authors' computational methods: A later analysis counted 65 million to 90 million unique TCR beta chains across the 550 to 700 repertoires, and roughly 11 million of these chains were shared by at least two donors. A nearest-neighbor algorithm error-corrected the raw reads and collapsed the reads into unique sequences, merging closely related sequences to remove PCR and sequencing errors. V, D and J gene segments were assigned by aligning CDR3 sequences to IMGT reference sequences. Each retained sequence needed at least a six-nucleotide match to both a V gene segment and a J gene segment. A rearrangement counted as productive if the CDR3 had no stop codons and remained in frame with V and J, and every other rearrangement counted as non-productive. Following IMGT convention, CDR3 was defined as the stretch from the second conserved V-encoded cysteine to the conserved J-encoded phenylalanine. In an earlier analysis of more than 550 of the donors, sequences lacking an unambiguous match to a single V gene segment were excluded. In an earlier analysis of approximately 500 of the donors, a V segment was called functional when productive rearrangements were above 56.7%, and segregating when the standard deviation between donors exceeded 5%. A statistical classification framework was built to diagnose cytomegalovirus status from the catalog of TCR beta chain sequences. A later analysis assigned V and J genes by comparing TCR nucleotide sequences with IMGT/GENE-DB human TR gene sequences. A later analysis assigned CDR3 sequences and most-parsimonious VDJ recombination scenarios with the TCRdist pipeline. In a later analysis, each TCR beta chain was defined by its CDR3 amino acid sequence together with its V-gene family, and reads without a unique V-gene family were excluded. In a later analysis, 450 to 600 highly shared, low-generation-probability nucleotide sequences were removed to address suspected cross-contamination and a sequencing artifact. For each public chain, a later analysis derived a clonal expansion index from normalized ranks of inferred template counts within each repertoire. A later analysis computed generation probabilities with a VDJ recombination model fitted to out-of-frame rearrangements, and checked the results against IGoR. In a later analysis, TCR-TCR, TCR-HLA and TCR-CMV co-occurrence was scored with hypergeometric tests, and a repertoire-size bias correction was applied to TCR pairs. In a later analysis, false discovery rates were estimated by permuting HLA or CMV assignments 20 times. In a later analysis, co-occurring TCRs were grouped with DBSCAN, and TCRdist sequence similarity was added when clustering was performed within HLA-allele-positive subsets. Repertoires with fewer than 30,000 or more than 120,000 public chains were left out of co-occurrence clustering, as were roughly five repertoires with anomalous nucleotide sharing. In TCRdb, the immuneACCESS table is reduced to in-frame sequences with V and J assigned. These tables do not hold every clone; where another copy was compared, an unresolved V gene accounts for under half, and the others remain unexplained. The V and J calls and clone size come from that table; D and trimming were worked out from the DNA. The sample table holds some 150,000 clones, of which roughly four fifths were seen once. Roughly 3.2% of the sample belongs to the ten largest clones.

Sequenced material: PBMCs. The source of this sequence is a man between 18 and 29 years old in good health and CMV-seropositive.

The CDR3 in this case is CASSPAGGQDLGYEQYF. The DNA sequence reads TGTGCCAGCAGCCCCGCAGGGGGGCAGGACCTAGGATACGAGCAGTACTTC. This receptor chain uses TRBV11-2 and TRBJ2-7, with TRBD1 as a weak D call on 7 bases. V loses 5 bases, J loses 4 bases, and the germline ends lie 24 bases apart. From the cysteine through the phenylalanine, the CDR3 covers 17 amino acids. Only the CDR3 DNA stays, 51 bases, in frame from base 1. CDR1 and CDR2 are read off the germline V gene as SGHAT and FQNNGV.